This TCR beta chain is from a study of control samples from healthy donors and cancer patients. Generated by immunoSEQ multiplex PCR, the TCRdb table keeps only in-frame clones and is missing some. The data hold 150,000 to 200,000 clones, with around 90% observed a single time. Germline loops: CDR1 SNHLY, CDR2 FYNNEI. This CDR3 region has 13 residues. Trimming took off 8 bases at V and 4 bases at J, with 15 bases between the two ends. Material for sequencing was blood. This chain links TRBV2 with TRBJ2-7; D tentatively reads TRBD1 or TRBD2 (7 bases each). This TCR was sampled from a man aged 30 to 39 in good health. The DNA of the CDR3 is TGTGCCAGCGGGGGGGACAGTATATACGAGCAGTACTTC. This codes for CASGGDSIYEQYF. Supplemented by reference TRBV2 and TRBJ2-7, the full variable domain reads EPEVTQTPSHQVTQMGQEVILRCVPISNHLYFYWYRQILGQKVEFLVSFYNNEISEKSEIFDDQFSVERPDGSNFTLKIRSTKLEDSAMYFCASGGDSIYEQYFGPGTRLTVT.